The clone carrying this TCR beta chain was recorded at least ten times. Its antigen is not known. Trimming pared 2 bases from V and 5 bases from J, leaving 16 bases between. The germline V gene encodes CDR1 DFQATT and CDR2 SNEGSKA (reference sequence). The length of the CDR3 is 15 residues. This sample stems from a study of metastatic and nonmetastatic thyroid tumors. The overall study: It was across blood and tumor or nodule tissue from malignant and benign thyroid patients that repertoires were compared. Study-wide results and caveats: The reported finding was significantly higher TCR beta diversity in malignant thyroid tumors relative to benign nodules, in blood and tumor.

In the study's own analysis: It was from CDR3 differences across clinicopathological groups that a distant-metastasis classifier for papillary thyroid cancer was built. TCRdb recomputed clones from the PCR reads via MiXCR. The V and J calls shown here were made by TCRdb, not taken from the authors' results. The sample holds fewer than 35,000 clones, 30% seen once. Before thyroid surgery, none of the patients had received any treatment. The chain is built from TRBV20-1 and TRBJ2-1; tentative D call: TRBD1 (6 bases). The material sequenced was blood. This receptor was identified in a female donor with papillary thyroid cancer or a benign thyroid nodule (not recorded which). Some clones in this sample may be carry-over from other donors' samples. CDR3 in amino acids: CSARKQGRLNNEQFF. The CDR3 DNA reads as TGCAGTGCTAGAAAACAGGGAAGACTGAACAATGAGCAGTTCTTC.